The 14 T cell receptor beta chains below all came from one sample that was sequenced in a study of beta chain features in type 1 diabetes. The study, taken as a whole, reports: A moderate, significant TCRB CDR3 shortening appeared in type 1 diabetes across four CD4+ subsets.

Every bit of the isolated RNA underwent reverse transcription, so sequencing read expressed TCRB transcripts. Data came from immunoSEQ multiplex PCR; TCRdb stores just in-frame clones and leaves some out. The sample lists over 200,000 clones, roughly 10% occurring once. Their recognized antigens are unknown. Sequencing was performed on naive CD4+ T cells from blood. Receptors were obtained from a man in his thirties or forties with type 1 diabetes.

This clone was found a few times. The chain uses TRBV7-9 and TRBJ2-2, with D tentatively TRBD1 (5 bases). The CDR3 consists of 15 residues. Between the trimmed V and J ends, which lost 5 bases and 4 bases, there was a span of 14 bases. Germline CDR1 is SEHNR and CDR2 is FQNEAQ (reference sequence). The CDR3 here is CASSPRARGTGELFF. Here the CDR3 DNA reads TGTGCCAGCAGCCCTCGGGCAAGGGGCACCGGGGAGCTGTTTTTT.

There are a few counts of this clone. This chain uses TRBV27 with TRBJ2-5; 7 bases fit TRBD2. CDR1 is MNHEY and CDR2 is SMNVEV in the germline V gene (reference sequence). Trimming at V came to 8 bases and at J to 2 bases, leaving 11 bases not matched to a gene. The CDR3 is made up of 15 amino acids. CDR3 sequence reads: CASRVTPGGQETQYF. CDR3 coding DNA: TGTGCCAGCCGAGTGACCCCCGGGGGGCAAGAGACCCAGTACTTC.

This clone was observed a handful of times. The CDR3 loop is CASSYESRSYEQYF. The CDR3 DNA reads as TGTGCCAGCAGTTACGAAAGTCGGTCCTACGAGCAGTACTTC. This sequence joins TRBV6-6 and TRBJ2-7; D call uncertain. V lost 2 bases, J lost 1 base, and 9 bases lay in between. CDR3 size: 14 residues. Per the germline V gene, CDR1 is MNHNY and CDR2 is SVGAGI (reference sequence).

The sample holds a few counts of this clone. The gene calls are TRBV18 and TRBJ1-1; possible D gene TRBD1, 6 bases. Trimming took off 3 bases at V and 11 bases at J, with 19 bases between the two ends. Germline assignment: CDR1 KGHSH and CDR2 LQKENI. This CDR3 is 14 amino acids long. The CDR3 DNA sequence: TGTGCCAGCTCACCCGAGACAGGTTTGTTGGGTGCTTTCTTT. Translation: CASSPETGLLGAFF. The full variable domain, its missing parts supplied by reference TRBV18 and TRBJ1-1, is NAGVMQNPRHLVRRRGQEARLRCSPMKGHSHVYWYRQLPEEGLKFMVYLQKENIIDESGMPKERFSAEFPKEGPSILRIQQVVRGDSAAYFCASSPETGLLGAFFGQGTRLTVV.

The chain employs TRBV7-9 and TRBJ2-1, with D possibly being TRBD2 (5 bases). CDR1 is SEHNR and CDR2 is FQNEAQ in the germline V gene (reference sequence). The CDR3 has 13 residues. Trimming stripped 3 bases from V and 6 bases from J, with 9 bases between. The CDR3 nucleotides are TGTGCCAGCAGCTTCTTAGCGATCAATGAGCAGTTCTTC. Translated, it gives CASSFLAINEQFF.

V gene TRBV4-1 combines with J gene TRBJ2-5; D is uncertain. V gave up 0 bases and J gave up 5 bases, with 7 bases separating them. Germline CDR1 reads MGHRA; CDR2 reads YSYEKL. The CDR3 sequence is 13 residues long. CDR3 sequence reads: CASSQDRFETQYF. The CDR3 DNA is TGCGCCAGCAGCCAAGACAGGTTTGAGACCCAGTACTTC.

This clone was picked up a small number of times. This rearrangement joins TRBV7-9 to TRBJ2-7; D not resolved. With 5 bases removed from V and 1 base from J, the gap between germline ends came to 24 bases. The CDR3 is 18 amino acids. Germline V gene lookup returns CDR1 SEHNR and CDR2 FQNEAQ (reference sequence). The CDR3 nucleotides are TGTGCCAGCAGCCCAAGTGGTGGTCAGGCTGCCCCATCCTACGAGCAGTACTTC. Translated, it gives CASSPSGGQAAPSYEQYF. Together with reference TRBV7-9 and TRBJ2-7, the CDR3 gives the full variable domain: DTGVSQNPRHKITKRGQNVTFRCDPISEHNRLYWYRQTLGQGPEFLTYFQNEAQLEKSRLLSDRFSAERPKGSFSTLEIQRTEQGDSAMYLCASSPSGGQAAPSYEQYFGPGTRLTVT.

This clone was seen more than once but under ten times. The rearrangement links TRBV6-5 to TRBJ1-1, with 7 bases matching TRBD1. Germline V gene lookup returns CDR1 MNHEY and CDR2 SVGAGI. The CDR3 length is 12 residues. V lost 6 bases and J lost 3; bases outside the gene matches: 1. The chain's CDR3 is CASSDRDTEAFF. CDR3 nucleotide sequence: TGTGCCAGCAGCGACAGGGACACTGAAGCTTTCTTT.

The chain couples TRBV5-1 to TRBJ2-2, with 7 bases identical to TRBD1. The germline V gene encodes CDR1 SGHRS and CDR2 YFSETQ. This CDR3 comprises 15 residues. With V trimmed by 4 bases and J by 5 bases, 8 bases remained unmatched. The CDR3 is CASSTGQLSTGELFF. The DNA of the CDR3 is TGCGCCAGCAGCACGGGACAGCTATCTACCGGGGAGCTGTTTTTT.

The CDR3 DNA is TGCAGCGTTCGTCGGCAGGGTTTGAACACTGAAGCTTTCTTT. The encoded protein is CSVRRQGLNTEAFF. The V gene is TRBV29-1, the J gene TRBJ1-1, with D tentatively TRBD1 (5 bases). CDR3 length: 14 amino acids. The germline V gene encodes CDR1 SQVTM and CDR2 ANQGSEA. V was cut by 5 bases and J by 0 bases, with 13 bases left in between.

In this sample, this clone turned up a few times. The chain carries TRBV4-2 and TRBJ2-5; 10 bases fit TRBD1. Trimming took 1 base from V and 5 from J; bases not matched to a gene: 4. This CDR3 spans 15 amino acids. CDR1 and CDR2 (germline): LGHNA, YNFKEQ. The CDR3 region has the DNA TGTGCCAGCAGCCAAGGGGACAGGGGTGGCGAGACCCAGTACTTC. Protein: CASSQGDRGGETQYF.

The rearrangement uses TRBV12-5 and TRBJ2-5; D not resolved. Trimming stripped 1 base from V and 4 bases from J, with 10 bases between. Germline CDR1 and CDR2: LGHNT and FRNRAP. The CDR3 is made up of 14 amino acids. CDR3 DNA: TGTGCTAGTGGTTTGGCTCGGGTTCTAGAGACCCAGTACTTC. This gives the protein CASGLARVLETQYF.

This clone was seen more than once but under ten times. The V and J genes are TRBV5-1 and TRBJ1-5, with 8 bases that match TRBD1. This CDR3 is 13 amino acids long. V lost 5 bases to trimming and J lost 3 bases; unmatched junction nucleotides: 1. The germline CDR1 and CDR2 sequences are SGHRS and YFSETQ. The DNA for the CDR3 is TGCGCCAGCAGGACAGGGGACAATCAGCCCCAGCATTTT. Translating gives CASRTGDNQPQHF.

The chain carries TRBV4-3 and TRBJ2-2, with D tentatively TRBD2 (6 bases). CDR3 length equals 17 residues. Germline V lookup: CDR1 LGHNA, CDR2 YSLEER. V gave up 0 bases and J gave up 6 bases, with 17 bases separating them. CDR3 protein: CASSQDYGGAIPGELFF. The CDR3 DNA is TGCGCCAGCAGCCAAGATTACGGGGGTGCCATTCCCGGGGAGCTGTTTTTT.